The T cell receptor (beta chain) described here comes from a study of blood T cell repertoires in COVID-19. Whole-study context: Sample material is recorded as cDNA or gDNA derived from T cells, B-cell-depleted T cells, or PBMCs.

Seattle participants joined during active infection and were tracked over time. Assay used: immunoSEQ multiplex PCR; TCRdb lists only in-frame clones, some missing. The table records approximately 92,000 clones, around nine tenths of them present only once. CDR3 length: 14 residues. Trimming stripped 6 bases from V and 8 bases from J, with 16 bases between. CDR1 is MNHNY, CDR2 SVGAGI, per germline (reference sequence). This chain connects TRBV6-6 to TRBJ2-2; possible D gene TRBD1, 6 bases. Input material: peripheral blood. This sequence originates from a woman aged 60-75 years with COVID-19, enrolled during active disease. In DNA, the CDR3 is TGTGCCAGCAGGCGACAGGAGCCAGGGGGGGAGCTGTTTTTT. It encodes CASRRQEPGGELFF.